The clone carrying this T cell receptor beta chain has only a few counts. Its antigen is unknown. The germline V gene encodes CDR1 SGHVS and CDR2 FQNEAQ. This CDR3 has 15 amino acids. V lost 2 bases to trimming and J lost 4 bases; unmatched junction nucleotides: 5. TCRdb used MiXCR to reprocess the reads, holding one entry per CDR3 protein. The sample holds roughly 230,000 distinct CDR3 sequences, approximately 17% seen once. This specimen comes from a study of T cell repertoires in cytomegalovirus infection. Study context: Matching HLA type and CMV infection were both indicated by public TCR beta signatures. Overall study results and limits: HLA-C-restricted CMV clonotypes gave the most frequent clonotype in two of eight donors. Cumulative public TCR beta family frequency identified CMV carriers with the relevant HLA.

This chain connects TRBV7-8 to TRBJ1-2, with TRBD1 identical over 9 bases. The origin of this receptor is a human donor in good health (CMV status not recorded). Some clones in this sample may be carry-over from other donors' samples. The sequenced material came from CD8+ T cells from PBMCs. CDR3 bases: TGTGCCAGCAGCTTAAGCACAGGGGGCGCCTATGGCTACACCTTC. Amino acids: CASSLSTGGAYGYTF.